Shown below are 18 T cell receptor beta chains from a single sample sequenced in a study of T cell responses to AZD1222 COVID-19 vaccine (dated by TCRdb to the early 2020s). Receptor libraries were prepared by the immunoSEQ multiplex PCR assay. In its TCRdb copy, this immuneACCESS table keeps in-frame sequences only and misses some clones. Where compared with another copy, unresolved V genes explain less than half of these, and the others have no known cause. This sample lists 90,000 to 120,000 clones; around nine tenths were detected once. Under 25% of the sample is in the top ten clones. The time point label for this specimen denotes: baseline before first vaccination. The specimen was peripheral blood, collected on day 0 of AZD1222 vaccination. The source is an adult in good health.

The chain employs TRBV4-3 and TRBJ2-2, with TRBD1 as a possible D gene (6 bases). Germline CDR1 is LGHNA and CDR2 is YSLEER. V was clipped by 0 bases and J by 4 bases, with 9 bases between them. The CDR3 contains 15 residues. The CDR3 sequence: CASSQDGQITGELFF. The CDR3 DNA is TGCGCCAGCAGCCAAGATGGACAGATCACCGGGGAGCTGTTTTTT.

The chain joins TRBV6-5 to TRBJ1-2; D is ambiguous. Trimming left V 0 bases short and J 5 bases short, with 10 bases between. Germline-derived CDR1 and CDR2 are MNHEY and SVGAGI. The CDR3 has 14 residues. CDR3: CASSYSKGGYGYTF. The CDR3 region has the DNA TGTGCCAGCAGTTACTCGAAAGGAGGATATGGCTACACCTTC.

CDR3 DNA: TGTGCCAGCAGTGGGAACGGGCCCCCTGAAGCTTTCTTT. Translating gives CASSGNGPPEAFF. V usage is TRBV2 and J usage is TRBJ1-1; no firm D call. Trimming left V 4 bases short and J 6 bases short, with 12 bases between. Germline V gene lookup returns CDR1 SNHLY and CDR2 FYNNEI. The CDR3 totals 13 residues.

This clone was observed once. The chain employs TRBV3-1 (or the pseudogene TRBV3-2) and TRBJ2-1; D is perhaps TRBD2 (7 bases). CDR1 is LGHDT and CDR2 is YNNKEL in the germline V gene (reference sequence). The V gene lost 0 bases and the J gene lost 4 bases, with 13 bases spanning the gap. The CDR3 totals 16 residues. The CDR3 protein is CASSQDTRGRYNEQFF. CDR3 DNA: TGTGCCAGCAGCCAAGACACGCGGGGGCGGTACAATGAGCAGTTCTTC.

The rearrangement links TRBV7-9 to TRBJ2-3; 8 bases match TRBD2. Germline CDR1 and CDR2: SEHNR and FQNEAQ (reference sequence). Losses at the gene ends were 4 bases for V and 1 base for J; bases not matched to a gene: 16. CDR3 length: 19 amino acids. CDR3 protein: CASSSVAGGAKVRTDTQYF. The CDR3 DNA reads as TGTGCCAGCAGCTCAGTGGCCGGGGGGGCCAAGGTTCGCACAGATACGCAGTATTTT.

The V and J genes are TRBV18 and TRBJ1-6, with D possibly matching TRBD1 (6 bases). V lost 2 bases to trimming and J lost 10 bases, with 21 bases between them. Germline V CDR1 and CDR2: KGHSH, LQKENI. CDR3 length equals 17 residues. The CDR3 DNA reads TGTGCCAGCTCACCAAATGGCAGGGGATCTTTGGGATCACCCCTCCACTTT. Translating it yields CASSPNGRGSLGSPLHF.

CDR3 DNA: TGTGCCACCAGCCGGGGGGAGTCCTACAATGAGCAGTTCTTC. This translates into CATSRGESYNEQFF. The V and J genes are TRBV15 and TRBJ2-1; TRBD2 matches at 7 bases. V lost 5 bases and J lost 1; bases outside the gene matches: 2. The CDR3 loop spans 14 amino acids. Germline V lookup: CDR1 LNHNV, CDR2 YYDKDF (reference sequence).

The chain links TRBV24-1 to TRBJ1-1, with D possibly being TRBD1 (5 bases). V lost 12 bases and J lost 3, with 16 bases in between. Germline V lookup: CDR1 KGHDR, CDR2 SFDVKD. There are 13 residues in the CDR3. CDR3 nucleotide sequence: TGTGCCCCCCCCGGGGGGGGTGACACTGAAGCTTTCTTT. Amino acid sequence: CAPPGGGDTEAFF.

This chain links TRBV28 with TRBJ1-2; maybe TRBD1 (5 bases). The CDR3 length is 13 residues. CDR1 and CDR2 (germline): MDHEN, SYDVKM. V dropped 10 bases and J dropped 6 bases, with 18 bases sitting between them. The CDR3 is CATTLGGLNGYTF. In DNA form, the CDR3 reads TGTGCCACTACCTTGGGGGGTCTTAATGGCTACACCTTC.

The chain couples TRBV4-3 to TRBJ2-2; D is unclear. V lost 0 bases and J 5 bases, leaving 4 bases between the germline ends. CDR1 and CDR2 from the germline V gene are LGHNA and YSLEER. The CDR3 covers 13 residues. CDR3 protein: CASSQDFTGELFF. CDR3 DNA: TGCGCCAGCAGCCAAGACTTTACCGGGGAGCTGTTTTTT.

The chain has TRBV7-2 and TRBJ1-4; D may be TRBD1 (6 bases). V lost 2 bases to trimming and J lost 4 bases, with 11 bases between them. The V gene's germline CDR1 is SGHTA and CDR2 FQGNSA. There are 15 residues in the CDR3. The CDR3 loop reads CASSLSGALNEKLFF. CDR3 DNA: TGTGCCAGCAGCTTATCAGGGGCCCTTAATGAAAAACTGTTTTTT.

This clone was detected only once. The J gene is TRBJ1-1, the V gene TRBV7-9, with 10 positions matching TRBD1. The V gene end was trimmed by 3 bases and the J gene end by 5 bases; junction bases not matched to a gene: 3. In germline, CDR1 is SEHNR, CDR2 FQNEAQ (reference sequence). The CDR3 consists of 14 residues. The CDR3 DNA reads as TGTGCCAGCAGCTTCTGGACAGGGGGGACTGAAGCTTTCTTT. Residues: CASSFWTGGTEAFF.

The rearrangement links TRBV3-1 (or the pseudogene TRBV3-2) to TRBJ2-5; D gene unclear. Per germline, CDR1 LGHDT and CDR2 YNNKEL (reference sequence). V dropped 3 bases and J dropped 4 bases, with 21 bases sitting between them. CDR3 length equals 17 residues. The CDR3 loop is CASSHQVTTTGGETQYF. CDR3 nucleotide sequence: TGTGCCAGCAGCCATCAGGTCACGACGACGGGCGGAGAGACCCAGTACTTC.

This chain uses TRBV4-2 with TRBJ1-2, with no clear D. The germline V gene has CDR1 LGHNA and CDR2 YNFKEQ. V shed 1 base and J shed 2 bases, with 11 bases lying between them. The CDR3 sequence is 15 residues long. The CDR3 sequence is CASSQVDTGNYGYTF. DNA of the CDR3: TGTGCCAGCAGCCAAGTGGATACGGGCAACTATGGCTACACCTTC.

The CDR3 region is CASGRGPDTEAFF. CDR3 DNA sequence: TGCGCCAGCGGACGTGGACCCGACACTGAAGCTTTCTTT. The J gene is TRBJ1-1, the V gene TRBV10-1, with D unclear. The CDR3 is made up of 13 amino acids. Germline V lookup: CDR1 WNHNN, CDR2 SYGVQD (reference sequence). Trimming stripped 8 bases from V and 3 bases from J, with 13 bases between.

This sequence joins TRBV7-9 and TRBJ2-7; possible D gene TRBD1, 5 bases. CDR3 length: 13 amino acids. The germline V and J ends were trimmed by 8 bases and 9 bases, with 20 bases remaining between them. CDR1 and CDR2 from the germline V gene are SEHNR and FQNEAQ (reference sequence). CDR3 DNA: TGTGCCAGCGGGGATATTTTAGGGGATGCGCAGTACTTC. Protein product: CASGDILGDAQYF.

This chain uses TRBV28 with TRBJ1-1; D is perhaps TRBD1 (6 bases). Deletions cut 2 bases from V and 4 bases from J, with 14 bases between. CDR3 length equals 15 residues. Germline V gene lookup returns CDR1 MDHEN and CDR2 SYDVKM. As DNA, the CDR3 is TGTGCCAGCAGTTTAGCGGGGGCTGGCACCACTGAAGCTTTCTTT. Its protein product is CASSLAGAGTTEAFF.

The chain combines TRBV30 with TRBJ1-1; D is perhaps TRBD1 (6 bases). The CDR3 covers 15 residues. Per the germline V gene, CDR1 is GTSNPN and CDR2 is SVGIG (reference sequence). V lost 0 bases and J lost 1, with 12 bases in between. The CDR3: CAWSVQGWGNTEAFF. CDR3 coding DNA: TGTGCCTGGAGTGTACAGGGTTGGGGGAACACTGAAGCTTTCTTT.